The entry below describes one TCR beta chain. Antigen unknown. Trimming took 2 bases from V and 5 from J; bases not matched to a gene: 9. Germline loops: CDR1 LGHNA, CDR2 YSLEER. The CDR3 loop spans 16 amino acids. Runs used v3.0 of the immunoSEQ assay and were done at survey level. The table came from immunoSEQ multiplex PCR; TCRdb's copy has only in-frame clones and leaves some out. The table lists 42,000 or so clones, 85% to 90% of them singletons. These data are taken from a study of long-term antiretroviral therapy in people with HIV. Study-level findings and limits: Controls had broader CDR3 length ranges than HIV repertoires did. Clones with expansion before ART led the repertoire at all time points. Diversity went up after ART and still fell short of transplant donor controls.

The sequence derives from a woman in her forties or fifties with HIV. The chain joins TRBV4-3 to TRBJ2-5; 9 bases are a match to TRBD1. Sample: unsorted PBMCs, taken 1.2 years after starting antiretroviral therapy. CDR3 in amino acids: CASSQTDRGLRETQYF. CDR3 in DNA: TGCGCCAGCAGCCAAACGGACAGGGGTTTGCGGGAGACCCAGTACTTC.